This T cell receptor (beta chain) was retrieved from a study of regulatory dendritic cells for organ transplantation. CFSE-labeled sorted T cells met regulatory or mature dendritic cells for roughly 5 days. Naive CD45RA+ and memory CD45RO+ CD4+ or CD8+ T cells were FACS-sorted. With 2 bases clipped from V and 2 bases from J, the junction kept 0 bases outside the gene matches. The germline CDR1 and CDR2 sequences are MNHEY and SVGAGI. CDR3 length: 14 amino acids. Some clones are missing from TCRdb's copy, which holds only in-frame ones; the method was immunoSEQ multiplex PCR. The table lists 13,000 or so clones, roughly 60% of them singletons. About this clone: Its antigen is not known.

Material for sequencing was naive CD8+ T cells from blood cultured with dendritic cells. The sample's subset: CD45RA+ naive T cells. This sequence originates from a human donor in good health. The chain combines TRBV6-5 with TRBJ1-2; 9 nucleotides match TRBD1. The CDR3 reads CASSYGTGNYGYTF. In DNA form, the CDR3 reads TGTGCCAGCAGTTACGGGACAGGGAACTATGGCTACACCTTC.